Listed below are T cell receptor beta chains from one sample, sequenced in a study of response to subunit inactivated influenza vaccine. TCRdb processed the RT-PCR reads anew with MiXCR; each CDR3 protein has one entry. Here the sample spans 610,000 or so distinct CDR3 sequences, less than 15% being singletons. Source: PBMCs from blood, taken roughly 12 days after vaccination. The receptors come from a man aged 45-65 years who received an inactivated influenza vaccine. Both conserved end residues are part of each CDR3. Each record gives: V gene, clone size, J gene, D gene, CDR3 DNA, CDR3 protein. D genes are given only for firm matches. Clone size is shown for a subset of rows, as once, few, many or a class of expanded clone.

V gene: TRBV11-1; clone size: few; J gene: TRBJ2-7; D gene: NA; CDR3 DNA: TGTGCCAGCAGCTTAGCGGGTTCCACAAGGGGCCGATCGGGTTACGAGCAGTACTTC; CDR3 protein: CASSLAGSTRGRSGYEQYF
V gene: TRBV20-1; clone size: few; J gene: TRBJ2-3; D gene: TRBD1; CDR3 DNA: TGCAGTGCTAGGACAGGGAGCACAGATACGCAGTATTTT; CDR3 protein: CSARTGSTDTQYF
V gene: TRBV4-3; clone size: few; J gene: TRBJ2-7; D gene: NA; CDR3 DNA: TGCGCCAGCCATCAGGGGGGCCGCTACGAGCAGTACTTC; CDR3 protein: CASHQGGRYEQYF
V gene: TRBV5-5; clone size: NA; J gene: TRBJ2-5; D gene: NA; CDR3 DNA: TGTGCCAGCAGCTCGCGTGACGATTCCGAGACCCAGTACTTC; CDR3 protein: CASSSRDDSETQYF
V gene: TRBV20-1; clone size: many; J gene: TRBJ2-1; D gene: TRBD2; CDR3 DNA: TGCAGTGCGAGCTCTAGCGGGGGATACAATGAGCAGTTCTTC; CDR3 protein: CSASSSGGYNEQFF
V gene: TRBV2; clone size: NA; J gene: TRBJ1-2; D gene: TRBD1; CDR3 DNA: TGTGCCAGCAGGGAACAGGGGGCAGGTGGCTACACCTTC; CDR3 protein: CASREQGAGGYTF
V gene: TRBV28; clone size: NA; J gene: TRBJ2-3; D gene: NA; CDR3 DNA: TGTGCCAGCAGTCTTCACCAGCGGGTGACAGATACGCAGTATTTT; CDR3 protein: CASSLHQRVTDTQYF
V gene: TRBV19; clone size: few; J gene: TRBJ2-4; D gene: NA; CDR3 DNA: TGTGCCAGTAGTATAAACTGGCAGGGCAAAAACATTCAGTACTTC; CDR3 protein: CASSINWQGKNIQYF
V gene: TRBV6-7; clone size: NA; J gene: TRBJ1-6; D gene: NA; CDR3 DNA: TGTGCCAGCAGTTACGGTAGCTATTCACCCCTCCACTTT; CDR3 protein: CASSYGSYSPLHF
V gene: TRBV12-3/TRBV12-4; clone size: few; J gene: TRBJ2-7; D gene: NA; CDR3 DNA: TGTGCCAGCAGTTTAAATCCCTACGAGCAGTACTTC; CDR3 protein: CASSLNPYEQYF
V gene: TRBV20-1; clone size: few; J gene: TRBJ1-5; D gene: TRBD1; CDR3 DNA: TGCAGTGCATATACAGGGGGCAATCAGCCCCAGCATTTT; CDR3 protein: CSAYTGGNQPQHF
V gene: TRBV20-1; clone size: NA; J gene: TRBJ2-4; D gene: NA; CDR3 DNA: TGCAGTGCTAGAGATCCGACGGCCAAAAACATTCAGTACTTC; CDR3 protein: CSARDPTAKNIQYF
V gene: TRBV3-1; clone size: few; J gene: TRBJ2-3; D gene: NA; CDR3 DNA: TGTGCCAGCAGTCCGGCAGCGTCCTCCACAGATACGCAGTATTTT; CDR3 protein: CASSPAASSTDTQYF
V gene: TRBV7-2; clone size: NA; J gene: TRBJ2-5; D gene: TRBD2; CDR3 DNA: TGTGCCAGCAGCTTAGGCGGACTAGCGGTCCGTGCGACCCAGTACTTC; CDR3 protein: CASSLGGLAVRATQYF
V gene: TRBV11-2; clone size: NA; J gene: TRBJ2-4; D gene: TRBD2; CDR3 DNA: TGTGCCAGCAGCTTACGACTAGCGGGGGAACTAGCCAAAAACATTCAGCACTTC; CDR3 protein: CASSLRLAGELAKNIQHF
V gene: TRBV6-2/TRBV6-3; clone size: NA; J gene: TRBJ1-5; D gene: NA; CDR3 DNA: TGTGCCAGCACCGAGGGGAATGGCAATCAGCCCCAGCATTTT; CDR3 protein: CASTEGNGNQPQHF
V gene: TRBV21-1; clone size: few; J gene: TRBJ1-1; D gene: NA; CDR3 DNA: TGTGCCAGCAGCAAAGAACGGTGGCCGAACACTGAAGCTTTCTTT; CDR3 protein: CASSKERWPNTEAFF
V gene: TRBV5-5; clone size: few; J gene: TRBJ2-1; D gene: TRBD2; CDR3 DNA: TGTGCCAGCAGCTCAAGACTAGCGGGAGGGCTTGAGCAGTTCTTC; CDR3 protein: CASSSRLAGGLEQFF
V gene: TRBV24-1; clone size: few; J gene: TRBJ2-5; D gene: NA; CDR3 DNA: TGTGCCACCAGTGATGGGCCGGAAGAGACCCAGTACTTC; CDR3 protein: CATSDGPEETQYF
V gene: TRBV4-2; clone size: NA; J gene: TRBJ2-5; D gene: TRBD1; CDR3 DNA: TGTGCCAGCAGCCAAGGGGGGACAGTTCTGAGGGAAGAGACCCAGTACTTC; CDR3 protein: CASSQGGTVLREETQYF
V gene: TRBV20-1; clone size: NA; J gene: TRBJ1-5; D gene: TRBD1; CDR3 DNA: TGCAGTGCTCATAGGGGGCGCGGGTTGCAGCCCCAGCATTTT; CDR3 protein: CSAHRGRGLQPQHF
V gene: TRBV11-2; clone size: many; J gene: TRBJ2-1; D gene: NA; CDR3 DNA: TGTGCCAGCAGCTCCTCCTCAGGAGGATCCTACAATGAGCAGTTCTTC; CDR3 protein: CASSSSSGGSYNEQFF
V gene: TRBV12-3/TRBV12-4; clone size: NA; J gene: TRBJ2-6; D gene: NA; CDR3 DNA: TGTGCCAGCAGACCCGGATGGGGGTCTGGGGCCAACGTCCTGACTTTC; CDR3 protein: CASRPGWGSGANVLTF
V gene: TRBV9; clone size: NA; J gene: TRBJ2-1; D gene: TRBD2; CDR3 DNA: TGTGCCAGCAGCGTAGGTTCCGCCCGCGGGACTAGCAAAAATGAGCAGTTCTTC; CDR3 protein: CASSVGSARGTSKNEQFF
V gene: TRBV10-3; clone size: few; J gene: TRBJ1-2; D gene: NA; CDR3 DNA: TGTGCCATCAGTGTAAGGAATGGCTACACCTTC; CDR3 protein: CAISVRNGYTF
V gene: TRBV11-2; clone size: NA; J gene: TRBJ2-5; D gene: NA; CDR3 DNA: TGTGCCAGCAGCTTAGACGGTGGGTGGGAGACCCAGTACTTC; CDR3 protein: CASSLDGGWETQYF
V gene: TRBV7-2; clone size: NA; J gene: TRBJ1-1; D gene: NA; CDR3 DNA: TGTGCCAGCAGCCGGACCCGGTCGAACACTGAAGCTTTCTTT; CDR3 protein: CASSRTRSNTEAFF
V gene: TRBV20-1; clone size: NA; J gene: TRBJ2-1; D gene: NA; CDR3 DNA: TGCAGTGCTAGCAGGAGACAGTACAATGAGCAGTTCTTC; CDR3 protein: CSASRRQYNEQFF
V gene: TRBV7-9; clone size: NA; J gene: TRBJ2-6; D gene: TRBD1; CDR3 DNA: TGTGCCAGCACAGTTGGGACAGCTGGCTCTGGGGCCAACGTCCTGACTTTC; CDR3 protein: CASTVGTAGSGANVLTF
V gene: TRBV12-3/TRBV12-4; clone size: many; J gene: TRBJ1-5; D gene: NA; CDR3 DNA: TGTGCCAGCAGTTTAGGCCGGATCAATCAGCCCCAGCATTTT; CDR3 protein: CASSLGRINQPQHF
V gene: TRBV12-3/TRBV12-4; clone size: few; J gene: TRBJ2-1; D gene: TRBD1; CDR3 DNA: TGTGCCAGCAGTTTTCGACAGGGAAACAATGAGCAGTTCTTC; CDR3 protein: CASSFRQGNNEQFF
V gene: TRBV20-1; clone size: NA; J gene: TRBJ2-1; D gene: NA; CDR3 DNA: TGCAGTGCTAGAGATTTTCGTCGGAGCTCCTACAATGAGCAGTTCTTC; CDR3 protein: CSARDFRRSSYNEQFF
V gene: TRBV6-5; clone size: NA; J gene: TRBJ2-2; D gene: TRBD2; CDR3 DNA: TGTGCCAGCAGTTCGCGGGGGGGTCGGAACACCGGGGAGCTGTTTTTT; CDR3 protein: CASSSRGGRNTGELFF
V gene: TRBV25-1; clone size: few; J gene: TRBJ2-3; D gene: NA; CDR3 DNA: TGTGCCAGCGGAGACAGAGCTAGCACAGATACGCAGTATTTT; CDR3 protein: CASGDRASTDTQYF
V gene: TRBV28; clone size: many; J gene: TRBJ2-3; D gene: NA; CDR3 DNA: TGTGCCAGCAGGGGGATATACTCACCGTCCACAGATACGCAGTATTTT; CDR3 protein: CASRGIYSPSTDTQYF
V gene: TRBV20-1; clone size: few; J gene: TRBJ2-2; D gene: NA; CDR3 DNA: TGCAGTGCTAGAGTGGCACAGGCAGGCACCGGGGAGCTGTTTTTT; CDR3 protein: CSARVAQAGTGELFF
V gene: TRBV19; clone size: few; J gene: TRBJ2-1; D gene: TRBD2; CDR3 DNA: TGTGCCAGTACCAAAGGCCTCGGGAGGGCCAATGAGCAGTTCTTC; CDR3 protein: CASTKGLGRANEQFF
V gene: TRBV7-2; clone size: many; J gene: TRBJ2-3; D gene: TRBD2; CDR3 DNA: TGTGCCAGCAGCTTAGTAGCGGGGGGGCCGGATACGCAGTATTTT; CDR3 protein: CASSLVAGGPDTQYF
V gene: TRBV5-5; clone size: few; J gene: TRBJ2-2; D gene: TRBD1; CDR3 DNA: TGTGCCAGCAGCTTGGTACAGGGGGCTACCGGGGAGCTGTTTTTT; CDR3 protein: CASSLVQGATGELFF
V gene: TRBV5-1; clone size: NA; J gene: TRBJ2-2; D gene: TRBD1; CDR3 DNA: TGCGCCAGCAGCCAGACAGGGGGGGAGCTGTTTTTT; CDR3 protein: CASSQTGGELFF